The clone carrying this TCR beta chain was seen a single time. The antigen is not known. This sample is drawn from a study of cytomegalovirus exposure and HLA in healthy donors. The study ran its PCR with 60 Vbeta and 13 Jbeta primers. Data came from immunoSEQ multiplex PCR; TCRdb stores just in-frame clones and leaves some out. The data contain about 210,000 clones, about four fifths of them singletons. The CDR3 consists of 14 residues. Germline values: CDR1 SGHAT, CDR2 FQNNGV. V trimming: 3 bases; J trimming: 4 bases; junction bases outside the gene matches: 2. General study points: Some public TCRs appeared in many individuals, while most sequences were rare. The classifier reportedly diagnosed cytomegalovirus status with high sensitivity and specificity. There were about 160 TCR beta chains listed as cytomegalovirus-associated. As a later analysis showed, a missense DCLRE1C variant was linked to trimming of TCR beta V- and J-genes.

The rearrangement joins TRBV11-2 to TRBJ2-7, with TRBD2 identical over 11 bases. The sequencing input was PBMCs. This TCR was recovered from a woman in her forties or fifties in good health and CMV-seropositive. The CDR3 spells CASSFGTSGYEQYF. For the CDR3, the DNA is TGTGCCAGCAGCTTCGGGACTAGCGGTTACGAGCAGTACTTC.